This T cell receptor (beta chain) was recorded in a study of neurological immune-mediated disorders. This clonotype occurred many times. Its antigen is still unknown. The V gene's germline CDR1 is LNHNV and CDR2 YYDKDF (reference sequence). With 1 base removed from V and 7 bases from J, the gap between germline ends came to 11 bases. The CDR3 covers 14 residues. Notes on the study in general: Private repertoires in all groups were suggested by the finding that expanded clones across subjects shared no CDR3 amino acid sequences.

The team produced cDNA through 5'RACE using 10-nucleotide random UMIs. A single run covered 15-18 subjects with over 180 million TCR-beta sequences. One entry per CDR3 protein results from TCRdb running MiXCR on the 5' RACE reads. The data show under 20,000 distinct CDR3 sequences, with 2% to 3% seen just once and 4.5% to 7% held by the top ten. Sequencing was performed on PBMCs. This clonotype originated in a woman between 18 and 29 years old with multiple sclerosis. The rearrangement links TRBV15 to TRBJ2-1, with a possible D match to TRBD2 (6 bases). The CDR3 coding sequence is TGTGCCACCAGCAGAGCTGGGAGGAGGAATGAGCAGTTCTTC. Residues: CATSRAGRRNEQFF.